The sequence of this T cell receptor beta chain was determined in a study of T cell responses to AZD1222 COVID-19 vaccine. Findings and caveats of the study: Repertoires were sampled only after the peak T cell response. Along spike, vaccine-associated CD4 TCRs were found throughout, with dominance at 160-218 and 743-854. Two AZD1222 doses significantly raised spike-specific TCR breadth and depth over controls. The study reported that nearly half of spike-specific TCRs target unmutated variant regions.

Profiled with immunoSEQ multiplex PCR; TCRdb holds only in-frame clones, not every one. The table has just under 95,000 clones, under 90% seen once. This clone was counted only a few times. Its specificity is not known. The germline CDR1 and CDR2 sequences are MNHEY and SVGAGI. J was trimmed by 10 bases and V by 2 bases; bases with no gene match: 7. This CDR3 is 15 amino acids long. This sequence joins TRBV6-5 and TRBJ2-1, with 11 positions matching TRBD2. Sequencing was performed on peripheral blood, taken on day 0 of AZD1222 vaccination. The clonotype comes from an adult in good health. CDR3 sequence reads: CASSYTPASGREQFF. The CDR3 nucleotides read TGTGCCAGCAGTTACACCCCTGCTAGCGGGAGGGAGCAGTTCTTC.